This T cell receptor beta chain was observed in a study of T cell repertoires in cytomegalovirus infection. This clonotype was observed at least ten times. Antigen unknown. J lost 4 bases, V lost 7 bases, and 5 bases had no gene match. The CDR3 totals 15 residues. Germline CDR1 is MNHNS and CDR2 is SASEGT. TCRdb reprocessed the reads with MiXCR, giving one entry per CDR3 protein. The profile shows about 89,000 distinct CDR3 sequences, over 25% of them singletons. This TCR derives from a human donor in good health (CMV status not recorded). Some clones in this sample may be carry-over from other donors' samples. The rearrangement links TRBV6-1 to TRBJ2-1, with TRBD2 identical over 12 bases. Sequences were derived from CD8+ T cells from cultured PBMCs, sampled from culture after CMV antigen stimulation. The CDR3 coding sequence is TGTGCCAGCATCTCGACTAGCGGGGGTTACAATGAGCAGTTCTTC. This gives the protein CASISTSGGYNEQFF.